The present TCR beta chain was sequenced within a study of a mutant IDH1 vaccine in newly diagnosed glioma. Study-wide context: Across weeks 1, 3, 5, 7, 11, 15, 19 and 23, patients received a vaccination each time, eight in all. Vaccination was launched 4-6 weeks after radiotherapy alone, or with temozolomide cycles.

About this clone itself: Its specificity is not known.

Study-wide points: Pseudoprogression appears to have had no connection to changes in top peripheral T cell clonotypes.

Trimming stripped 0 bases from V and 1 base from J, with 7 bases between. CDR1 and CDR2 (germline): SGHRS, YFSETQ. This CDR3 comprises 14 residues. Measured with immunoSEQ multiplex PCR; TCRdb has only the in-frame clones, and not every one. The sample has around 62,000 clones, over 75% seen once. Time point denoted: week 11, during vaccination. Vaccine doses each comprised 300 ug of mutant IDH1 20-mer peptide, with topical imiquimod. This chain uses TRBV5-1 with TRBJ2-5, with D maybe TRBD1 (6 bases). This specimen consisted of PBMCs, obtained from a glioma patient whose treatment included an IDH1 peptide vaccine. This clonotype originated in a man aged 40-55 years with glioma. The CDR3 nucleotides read TGCGCCAGCAGCTTGGGGACAGCCCAAGAGACCCAGTACTTC. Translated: CASSLGTAQETQYF.